This is a list of T cell receptor beta chains from one sample in a study of post-analysis software for immune sequencing data. TCRdb reanalysed the PCR reads using MiXCR and keeps one entry per CDR3 protein. The sample yields about 160,000 distinct CDR3 sequences, about 37% seen once. The specimen was blood, collected after autologous hematopoietic stem cell transplantation. These receptors were collected from a girl aged 10 to 17 with multiple sclerosis. CDR3s include the opening cysteine and the closing phenylalanine or tryptophan. A D gene is named only where the DNA matches it firmly. Clone size is shown for a subset of rows, as once, few, many or a class of expanded clone.

>TRBJ2-5|many|TRBV20-1|-
TGCAGTGCCCCAGGCTGGATCCAGGAGACCCAGTACTTC
CSAPGWIQETQYF
>TRBJ2-3|-|TRBV15|TRBD1
TGTGCCACCAGCAGAGAGGGGACAGGGGGCGGAGGGGATACGCAGTATTTT
CATSREGTGGGGDTQYF
>TRBJ2-3|many|TRBV9|TRBD2
TGTGCCAGCAGCGTGACTAGCGGGTTCACAGATACGCAGTATTTT
CASSVTSGFTDTQYF
>TRBJ1-2|few|TRBV27|TRBD1
TGTGCCAGCAGTCATGGACAGGGCGACTTCTATGGCTACACCTTC
CASSHGQGDFYGYTF
>TRBJ2-5|many|TRBV10-3|TRBD2
TGTGCCATCAGTGAGTCACTAGCGGGAGGAGAGACCCAGTACTTC
CAISESLAGGETQYF
>TRBJ2-7|-|TRBV10-3|TRBD2
TGTGCCATCGGGAGTACCAGCGGGAGGGACTCCTACGAGCAGTACTTC
CAIGSTSGRDSYEQYF
>TRBJ2-7|-|TRBV20-1|TRBD2
TGCAGTGCTAGGGTAGCGGGAAAGTACGAGCAGTACTTC
CSARVAGKYEQYF
>TRBJ2-5|many|TRBV12-5|-
TGTGCTAGTGGTTTTGGAATCCCGGCCCAAGAGACCCAGTACTTC
CASGFGIPAQETQYF
>TRBJ1-1|-|TRBV6-5|TRBD1
TGTGCCAGCAGTTACGGGACAGGGAACACTGAAGCTTTCTTT
CASSYGTGNTEAFF
>TRBJ2-7|few|TRBV10-3|TRBD2
TGTGCCATCCGAAGCGAAGGGACTAACTCCTACGAGCAGTACTTC
CAIRSEGTNSYEQYF
>TRBJ2-5|few|TRBV27|TRBD1
TGTGCCAGCAGTATCTCAGGGGGCTCCACCCAGTACTTC
CASSISGGSTQYF
>TRBJ2-7|-|TRBV9|-
TGTGCCAGCAGCGTAGGGACAGAGGGCTACGAGCAGTACTTC
CASSVGTEGYEQYF
>TRBJ1-1|once|TRBV27|TRBD1
TGTGCCTGCAGTTCAGGACAGGGGACTGAAGCTTTCTTT
CACSSGQGTEAFF
>TRBJ2-5|few|TRBV7-2|TRBD1
TGTGCCAGCAGCTTAGTCCCGAGGACAGGGGAGACCCAGTACTTC
CASSLVPRTGETQYF